What follows are 24 T cell receptor beta chains derived from one specimen sequenced in a study of OX40 agonist ivuxolimab in advanced cancers. The method was immunoSEQ multiplex PCR; TCRdb's version includes in-frame clones alone and lacks a portion of them. This repertoire shows tens of thousands of clones, roughly nine tenths found once; its top ten account for 2.6%. Sequences were derived from CD4+ or CD8+ T cells sorted from blood, sampled in a trial of the OX40 agonist ivuxolimab. The origin of the receptors is an adult with an advanced solid tumor such as melanoma, head and neck, liver or kidney cancer.

J is TRBJ1-5 and V is TRBV30; the D gene is possibly TRBD1 (5 bases). The germline gives CDR1 GTSNPN, CDR2 SVGIG (reference sequence). The V and J ends lost 5 bases and 7 bases respectively, with 12 bases between them. The CDR3 is made up of 12 amino acids. CDR3 DNA sequence: TGTGCCTGGGGTCAGGGAGGGCAGCCCCAGCATTTT. This translates into CAWGQGGQPQHF. The full variable domain, with the rest looked up from reference TRBV30 and TRBJ1-5, is SQTIHQWPATLVQPVGSPLSLECTVEGTSNPNLYWYRQAAGRGLQLLFYSVGIGQISSEVPQNLSASRPQDRQFILSSKKLLLSDSGFYLCAWGQGGQPQHFGDGTRLSIL.

The genes are TRBV6-5 and TRBJ2-7, with D unresolved. CDR1 MNHEY and CDR2 SVGAGI come from the germline V gene. Trimming took off 6 bases at V and 0 bases at J, with 6 bases between the two ends. The CDR3 loop spans 12 amino acids. CDR3 protein: CASSPHSYEQYF. The CDR3 DNA sequence: TGTGCCAGCAGCCCCCACTCCTACGAGCAGTACTTC.

The chain links TRBV2 to TRBJ1-5; D call uncertain. Trimming stripped 1 base from V and 0 bases from J, with 7 bases between. Germline V CDR1 and CDR2: SNHLY, FYNNEI. This CDR3 has 15 amino acids. CDR3: CASSEDANSNQPQHF. The DNA of the CDR3 is TGTGCCAGCAGTGAAGACGCCAATAGCAATCAGCCCCAGCATTTT.

V usage is TRBV2 and J usage is TRBJ1-1; tentatively, D is TRBD1 (5 bases). The ends were cut back, 6 bases at V and 1 base at J, with 12 bases in the middle. CDR1 and CDR2 (germline): SNHLY, FYNNEI. This CDR3 has 14 amino acids. The CDR3 bases are TGTGCCAGCAGGGGGGACGGGGGGAACACTGAAGCTTTCTTT. It codes for CASRGDGGNTEAFF.

CDR3 DNA: TGTGCCAGCAGCGACCGAAACACCGGGGAGCTGTTTTTT. This translates into CASSDRNTGELFF. The V and J genes are TRBV7-2 and TRBJ2-2; no clear D gene. Trimming removed 5 bases from V and 2 bases from J, with 6 bases in between. In germline, CDR1 is SGHTA, CDR2 FQGNSA. The CDR3 extends over 13 amino acids.

The rearrangement links TRBV5-1 to TRBJ2-3; 7 positions match TRBD1. The germline V gene has CDR1 SGHRS and CDR2 YFSETQ. Trimming at V came to 5 bases and at J to 2 bases, leaving 5 bases not matched to a gene. The CDR3 totals 14 residues. In nucleotides, the CDR3 is TGCGCCAGCAGGAAGCAGGGGGACACAGATACGCAGTATTTT. This encodes CASRKQGDTDTQYF.

The chain joins TRBV19 to TRBJ2-7; the match to TRBD2 covers 14 bases. Trimming took 4 bases from V and 3 from J; bases not matched to a gene: 2. Germline-derived CDR1 and CDR2 are LNHDA and SQIVND (reference sequence). The CDR3 runs to 15 residues. CDR3 coding DNA: TGTGCCAGTAGTACCGGACTAGCGGGAGGCTACGAGCAGTACTTC. Translated: CASSTGLAGGYEQYF.

V is TRBV6-5 and J is TRBJ1-5; D is unresolved. Looked up from germline, CDR1 is MNHEY and CDR2 is SVGAGI. V was shortened by 0 bases and J by 3 bases, with 9 bases between the two germline ends. This CDR3 is built from 15 residues. The CDR3 loop is CASSYSATLNQPQHF. The CDR3 DNA follows: TGTGCCAGCAGTTACTCGGCCACCCTCAATCAGCCCCAGCATTTT.

The chain combines TRBV28 with TRBJ2-1; 7 nucleotides match TRBD1. Germline V gene sequence: CDR1 MDHEN, CDR2 SYDVKM. CDR3 size: 14 residues. With V trimmed by 6 bases and J by 2 bases, 4 bases remained unmatched. The CDR3 DNA reads TGTGCCAGCAGGACAGGGTTAACCTACAATGAGCAGTTCTTC. Amino acids: CASRTGLTYNEQFF.

The genes are TRBV10-3 and TRBJ2-7; 15 positions match TRBD2. This CDR3 spans 17 amino acids. In germline, CDR1 is ENHRY, CDR2 SYGVKD. V shed 10 bases, J shed 0 bases, and the junction held 10 bases outside the gene matches. CDR3 amino acids: CATGTSGRSTSSYEQYF. CDR3 bases: TGTGCCACCGGGACTAGCGGGAGGTCGACGAGCTCCTACGAGCAGTACTTC.

J is TRBJ2-7 and V is TRBV5-1; D is tentatively TRBD1 or TRBD2 (5 bases each). The ends were cut back, 0 bases at V and 4 bases at J, with 14 bases in the middle. The CDR3 runs 15 residues. CDR1 is SGHRS, CDR2 YFSETQ, per germline. CDR3 loop: CASSLDGGLGYEQYF. The CDR3 DNA reads TGCGCCAGCAGCTTGGATGGGGGATTGGGGTACGAGCAGTACTTC.

In this sample, this clone turned up once. The rearrangement links TRBV10-3 to TRBJ2-7, with 7 nucleotides matching TRBD2. Trimming cost V 4 bases and J 2 bases; bases outside gene matches: 5. CDR3 length: 14 amino acids. The germline V gene encodes CDR1 ENHRY and CDR2 SYGVKD. CDR3 sequence: CAISVEGTTYEQYF. The CDR3 region has the DNA TGTGCCATCAGTGTTGAGGGGACTACCTACGAGCAGTACTTC.

The chain combines TRBV5-6 with TRBJ2-7; possibly TRBD2 for D (6 bases). The V end lost 5 bases, the J end lost 1 base, and 7 bases lay between the germline ends. Germline-derived CDR1 and CDR2 are SGHDT and YYEEEE. The CDR3 length is 12 residues. CDR3 in DNA: TGTGCCAGCAGGGGACTGTCCTACGAGCAGTACTTC. Its translation is CASRGLSYEQYF.

V and J are TRBV5-4 and TRBJ2-1; D is possibly TRBD2 (5 bases). The CDR3 extends over 13 amino acids. Per the germline V gene, CDR1 is SGHNT and CDR2 is YYREEE (reference sequence). The V end was cut by 4 bases, the J end by 7 bases, with 12 bases between. Written as DNA, the CDR3 is TGTGCCAGCAGCACCACGGGCGGGAATGAGCAGTTCTTC. Translation: CASSTTGGNEQFF.

This clone has just one count. This chain connects TRBV19 to TRBJ2-1; a weak D match, TRBD2 (5 bases). There are 14 residues in the CDR3. Trimming left V 5 bases short and J 6 bases short, with 14 bases between. Germline V gene sequence: CDR1 LNHDA, CDR2 SQIVND (reference sequence). The CDR3 is CASSFSPRGNEQFF. DNA for the CDR3: TGTGCCAGTAGTTTCAGCCCTCGGGGCAATGAGCAGTTCTTC.

The chain uses TRBV19 and TRBJ2-7; 8 nucleotides agree with TRBD1. Per germline, CDR1 LNHDA and CDR2 SQIVND (reference sequence). This CDR3 is built from 15 residues. Germline trimming cut 3 bases from V and 4 bases from J; bases unmatched to any gene: 8. The CDR3 DNA reads as TGTGCCAGTAGTATGACAGGGGCCAGCGGGTACGAGCAGTACTTC. Encoded protein: CASSMTGASGYEQYF. Variable domain in full (rest from reference TRBV19 and TRBJ2-7): DGGITQSPKYLFRKEGQNVTLSCEQNLNHDAMYWYRQDPGQGLRLIYYSQIVNDFQKGDIAEGYSVSREKKESFPLTVTSAQKNPTAFYLCASSMTGASGYEQYFGPGTRLTVT.

The chain employs TRBV19 and TRBJ2-5, with D perhaps TRBD1 (6 bases). Trimming left V 2 bases short and J 1 base short, with 8 bases between. CDR1 is LNHDA, CDR2 SQIVND, per germline (reference sequence). The CDR3 consists of 14 residues. For the CDR3, the DNA is TGTGCCAGTAGTATAATGACAGGCCAAGAGACCCAGTACTTC. It is translated as CASSIMTGQETQYF.

The genes are TRBV7-9 and TRBJ1-2; the D gene is possibly TRBD1 (6 bases). V lost 4 bases to trimming and J lost 8 bases, with 20 bases between them. Germline lookup yields CDR1 SEHNR and CDR2 FQNEAQ (reference sequence). This CDR3 region has 15 residues. CDR3 protein: CASSSTLPRGGGYTF. DNA of the CDR3: TGTGCCAGCAGCTCAACCCTACCCAGGGGAGGCGGCTACACCTTC. Filled out from reference TRBV7-9 and TRBJ1-2, the complete variable domain reads DTGVSQNPRHKITKRGQNVTFRCDPISEHNRLYWYRQTLGQGPEFLTYFQNEAQLEKSRLLSDRFSAERPKGSFSTLEIQRTEQGDSAMYLCASSSTLPRGGGYTFGSGTRLTVV.

This rearrangement joins TRBV30 to TRBJ2-7; 11 bases line up with TRBD2. The CDR3 covers 16 residues. J was trimmed by 2 bases and V by 2 bases; bases with no gene match: 8. Germline V gives CDR1 GTSNPN, CDR2 SVGIG (reference sequence). CDR3 bases: TGTGCCTGGAGTCCCGGGACTAGCGGTTCCCCCTACGAGCAGTACTTC. It is translated as CAWSPGTSGSPYEQYF.

CDR3 sequence: CASSPPQGYNEQFF. CDR3 coding DNA: TGTGCCAGCTCACCGCCGCAGGGTTACAATGAGCAGTTCTTC. This chain connects TRBV18 to TRBJ2-1; the D gene is possibly TRBD1 (5 bases). The CDR3 length is 14 residues. Germline CDR1 KGHSH, CDR2 LQKENI. V dropped 3 bases and J dropped 4 bases, with 10 bases sitting between them.

This rearrangement joins TRBV2 to TRBJ2-3; 7 bases match TRBD2. Germline V gives CDR1 SNHLY, CDR2 FYNNEI. Trimming took 6 bases from V and 2 from J; bases not matched to a gene: 5. This CDR3 comprises 14 residues. The CDR3 loop reads CASSVSGITDTQYF. CDR3 bases: TGTGCCAGCAGCGTCAGCGGGATCACAGATACGCAGTATTTT.

The chain carries TRBV10-3 and TRBJ2-1, with D tentatively TRBD1 or TRBD2 (7 bases each). There are 15 residues in the CDR3. V was trimmed by 2 bases and J by 8 bases, leaving 16 bases between them. Germline V gene data show CDR1 as ENHRY and CDR2 as SYGVKD. The CDR3: CAISEHAGGGDEQFF. In DNA, the CDR3 is TGTGCCATCAGTGAGCATGCAGGGGGGGGCGATGAGCAGTTCTTC.

The J gene is TRBJ2-3, the V gene TRBV18; D unresolved. The ends were cut back, 3 bases at V and 5 bases at J, with 15 bases in the middle. This CDR3 is 15 amino acids long. CDR1 and CDR2 from the germline V gene are KGHSH and LQKENI. The chain's CDR3 is CASSPPGGPGDTQYF. The CDR3 DNA reads as TGTGCCAGCTCACCGCCGGGCGGTCCGGGAGATACGCAGTATTTT.

The chain carries TRBV10-3 and TRBJ2-2, with 8 bases lining up with TRBD2. Unmatched junction bases numbered 9, after V lost 8 bases and J lost 4 bases. The CDR3 runs 15 residues. CDR1 and CDR2 (germline): ENHRY, SYGVKD. In DNA, the CDR3 is TGTGCCATCTCCGGCGGGAGGAGCAGCACCGGGGAGCTGTTTTTT. Translating gives CAISGGRSSTGELFF.